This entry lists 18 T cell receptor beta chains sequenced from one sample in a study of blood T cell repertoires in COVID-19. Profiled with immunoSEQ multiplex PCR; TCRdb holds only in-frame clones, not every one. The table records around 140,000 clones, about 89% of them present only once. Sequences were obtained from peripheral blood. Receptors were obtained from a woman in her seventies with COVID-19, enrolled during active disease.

The CDR3 loop reads CASSLIDRVEDQPQHF. The CDR3, as DNA: TGTGCCAGCAGTTTAATTGACAGGGTGGAGGATCAGCCCCAGCATTTT. The chain couples TRBV28 to TRBJ1-5, with 7 nucleotides matching TRBD1. The V and J ends lost 2 bases and 5 bases, in that order; junction bases with no gene match: 9. This CDR3 has 16 residues. Germline V lookup: CDR1 MDHEN, CDR2 SYDVKM.

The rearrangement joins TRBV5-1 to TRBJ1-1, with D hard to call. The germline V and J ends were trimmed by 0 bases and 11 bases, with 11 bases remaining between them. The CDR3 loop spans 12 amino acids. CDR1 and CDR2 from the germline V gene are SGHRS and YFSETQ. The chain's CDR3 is CASSLEVGVAFF. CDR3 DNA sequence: TGCGCCAGCAGCTTGGAGGTCGGGGTTGCTTTCTTT.

CDR3 residues: CASSHDRAAEKLFF. The DNA of the CDR3 is TGTGCCAGCAGCCACGACAGGGCGGCGGAAAAACTGTTTTTT. This chain uses TRBV7-2 with TRBJ1-4; 7 bases fit TRBD1. The CDR3 is made up of 14 amino acids. The germline V gene has CDR1 SGHTA and CDR2 FQGNSA. Trimming cost V 5 bases and J 8 bases; bases outside gene matches: 8.

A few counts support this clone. The CDR3 is CATSRDYTGTGSYEQYF. In DNA form, the CDR3 reads TGTGCCACCAGCAGAGATTATACAGGGACGGGTTCCTACGAGCAGTACTTC. The V call is TRBV15, the J call TRBJ2-7; perhaps TRBD1 as D (6 bases). V lost 0 bases, J lost 1 base, and 16 bases lay in between. Germline loops: CDR1 LNHNV, CDR2 YYDKDF (reference sequence). This CDR3 has 17 amino acids.

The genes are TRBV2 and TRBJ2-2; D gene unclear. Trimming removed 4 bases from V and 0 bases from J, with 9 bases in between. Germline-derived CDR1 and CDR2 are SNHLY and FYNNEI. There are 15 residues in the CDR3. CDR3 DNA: TGTGCCAGCAGTGGCGCGGTCGCGAACACCGGGGAGCTGTTTTTT. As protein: CASSGAVANTGELFF.

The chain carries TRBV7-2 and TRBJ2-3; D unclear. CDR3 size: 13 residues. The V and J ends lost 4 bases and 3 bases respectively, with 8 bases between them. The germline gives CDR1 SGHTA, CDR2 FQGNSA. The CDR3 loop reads CASSSPATDTQYF. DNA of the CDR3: TGTGCCAGCAGCTCCCCCGCGACAGATACGCAGTATTTT. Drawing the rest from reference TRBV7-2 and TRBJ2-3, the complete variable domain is GAGVSQSPSNKVTEKGKDVELRCDPISGHTALYWYRQSLGQGLEFLIYFQGNSAPDKSGLPSDRFSAERTGGSVSTLTIQRTQQEDSAVYLCASSSPATDTQYFGPGTRLTVL.

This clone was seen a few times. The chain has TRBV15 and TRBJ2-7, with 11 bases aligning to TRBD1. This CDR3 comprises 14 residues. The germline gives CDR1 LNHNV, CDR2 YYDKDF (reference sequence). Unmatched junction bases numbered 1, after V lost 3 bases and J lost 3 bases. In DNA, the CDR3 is TGTGCCACCAGCAGGGGGACAGGGGGCTACGAGCAGTACTTC. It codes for CATSRGTGGYEQYF. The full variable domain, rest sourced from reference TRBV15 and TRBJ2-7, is DAMVIQNPRYQVTQFGKPVTLSCSQTLNHNVMYWYQQKSSQAPKLLFHYYDKDFNNEADTPDNFQSRRPNTSFCFLDIRSPGLGDTAMYLCATSRGTGGYEQYFGPGTRLTVT.

CDR3 in amino acids: CASRGDRATNGYTF. The CDR3 nucleotides read TGTGCCAGCAGGGGGGACAGGGCTACCAATGGCTACACCTTC. The chain carries TRBV6-5 and TRBJ1-2, with 9 positions matching TRBD1. In germline, CDR1 is MNHEY, CDR2 SVGAGI. The junction had 8 bases not matched to a gene; V was cut back by 6 bases and J by 6 bases. This CDR3 is built from 14 residues.

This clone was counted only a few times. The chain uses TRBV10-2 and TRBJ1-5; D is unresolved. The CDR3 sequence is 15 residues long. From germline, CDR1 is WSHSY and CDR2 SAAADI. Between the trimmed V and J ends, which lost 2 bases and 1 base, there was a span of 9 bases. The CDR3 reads CASSETRGSNQPQHF. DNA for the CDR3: TGCGCCAGCAGTGAGACCCGCGGGAGCAATCAGCCCCAGCATTTT.

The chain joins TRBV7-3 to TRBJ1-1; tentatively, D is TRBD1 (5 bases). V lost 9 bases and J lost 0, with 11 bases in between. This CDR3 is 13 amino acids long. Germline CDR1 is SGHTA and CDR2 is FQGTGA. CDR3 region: CARKGALNTEAFF. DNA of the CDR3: TGTGCCAGAAAAGGGGCGCTGAACACTGAAGCTTTCTTT. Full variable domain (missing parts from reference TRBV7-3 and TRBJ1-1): GAGVSQTPSNKVTEKGKYVELRCDPISGHTALYWYRQSLGQGPEFLIYFQGTGAADDSGLPNDRFFAVRPEGSVSTLKIQRTERGDSAVYLCARKGALNTEAFFGQGTRLTVV.

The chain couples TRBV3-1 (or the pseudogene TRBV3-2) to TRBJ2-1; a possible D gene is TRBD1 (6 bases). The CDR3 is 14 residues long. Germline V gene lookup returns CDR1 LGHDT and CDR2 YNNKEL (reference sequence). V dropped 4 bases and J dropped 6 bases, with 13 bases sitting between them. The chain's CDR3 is CASSPNRARNEQFF. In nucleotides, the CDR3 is TGTGCCAGCAGCCCCAACAGGGCCCGCAATGAGCAGTTCTTC.

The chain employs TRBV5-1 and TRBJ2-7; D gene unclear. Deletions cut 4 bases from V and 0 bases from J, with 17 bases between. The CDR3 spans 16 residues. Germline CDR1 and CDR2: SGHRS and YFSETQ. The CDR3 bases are TGCGCCAGCAGCCCGTACCTCGATAGGAGCTCCTACGAGCAGTACTTC. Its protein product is CASSPYLDRSSYEQYF.

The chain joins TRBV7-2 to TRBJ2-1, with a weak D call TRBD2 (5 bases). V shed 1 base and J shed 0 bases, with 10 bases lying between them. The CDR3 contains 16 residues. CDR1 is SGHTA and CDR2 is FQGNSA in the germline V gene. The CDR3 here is CASSLGGSYSYNEQFF. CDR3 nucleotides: TGTGCCAGCAGCTTAGGAGGGTCTTACTCCTACAATGAGCAGTTCTTC.

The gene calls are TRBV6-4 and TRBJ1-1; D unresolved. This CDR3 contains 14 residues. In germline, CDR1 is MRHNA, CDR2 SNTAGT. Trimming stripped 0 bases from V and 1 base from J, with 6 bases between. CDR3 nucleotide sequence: TGTGCCAGCAGTGACTCAGACAAGAACACTGAAGCTTTCTTT. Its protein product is CASSDSDKNTEAFF.

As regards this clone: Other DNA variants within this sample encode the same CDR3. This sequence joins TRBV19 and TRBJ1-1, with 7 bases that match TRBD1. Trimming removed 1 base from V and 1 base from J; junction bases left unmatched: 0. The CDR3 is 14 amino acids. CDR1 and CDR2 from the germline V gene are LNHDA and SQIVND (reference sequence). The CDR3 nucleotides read TGTGCCAGTAGTATAGGACAGGGGAACACTGAAGCTTTCTTT. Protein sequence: CASSIGQGNTEAFF. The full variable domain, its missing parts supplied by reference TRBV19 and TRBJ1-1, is DGGITQSPKYLFRKEGQNVTLSCEQNLNHDAMYWYRQDPGQGLRLIYYSQIVNDFQKGDIAEGYSVSREKKESFPLTVTSAQKNPTAFYLCASSIGQGNTEAFFGQGTRLTVV.

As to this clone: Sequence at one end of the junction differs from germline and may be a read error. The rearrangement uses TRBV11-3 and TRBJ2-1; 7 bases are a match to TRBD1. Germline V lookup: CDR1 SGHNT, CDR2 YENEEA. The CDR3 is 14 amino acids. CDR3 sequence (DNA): TGTGCCAGCAGCCCTAGGACAGGATATCCCCCCATCGTCTTC. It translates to CASSPRTGYPPIVF.

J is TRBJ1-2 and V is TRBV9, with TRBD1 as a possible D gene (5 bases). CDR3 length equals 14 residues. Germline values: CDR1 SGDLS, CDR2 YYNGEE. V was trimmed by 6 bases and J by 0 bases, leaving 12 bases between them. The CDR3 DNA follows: TGTGCCAGCACCAAAATGACAGCTAACTATGGCTACACCTTC. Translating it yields CASTKMTANYGYTF. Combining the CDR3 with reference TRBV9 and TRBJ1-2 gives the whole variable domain DSGVTQTPKHLITATGQRVTLRCSPRSGDLSVYWYQQSLDQGLQFLIQYYNGEERAKGNILERFSAQQFPDLHSELNLSSLELGDSALYFCASTKMTANYGYTFGSGTRLTVV.

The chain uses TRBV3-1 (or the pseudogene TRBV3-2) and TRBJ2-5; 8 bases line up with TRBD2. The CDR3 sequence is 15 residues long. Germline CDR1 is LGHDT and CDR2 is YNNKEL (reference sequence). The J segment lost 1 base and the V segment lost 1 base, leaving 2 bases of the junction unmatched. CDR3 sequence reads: CASSQGAGGQETQYF. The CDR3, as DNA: TGTGCCAGCAGCCAAGGGGCGGGGGGCCAAGAGACCCAGTACTTC.